The 8 T cell receptor beta chains in this list originate from one sample, sequenced in a study of blood T cell repertoires in COVID-19. The method was immunoSEQ multiplex PCR; TCRdb's version includes in-frame clones alone and lacks a portion of them. This sample has around 180,000 clones, with 89% found just once. The source material was PBMCs or T cells enriched from blood (not recorded which). The receptors were gathered from a woman in her forties with acute COVID-19.

The chain links TRBV4-2 to TRBJ2-3; 9 nucleotides agree with TRBD2. This CDR3 spans 17 amino acids. CDR1 is LGHNA, CDR2 YNFKEQ, per germline. The J segment lost 5 bases and the V segment lost 3 bases, leaving 12 bases of the junction unmatched. The CDR3, as DNA: TGTGCCAGCAGCCATTATAGCGGGAGACATTCAGGAGATACGCAGTATTTT. This encodes CASSHYSGRHSGDTQYF.

The chain has TRBV3-1 (or the pseudogene TRBV3-2) and TRBJ2-3, with D maybe TRBD2 (5 bases). The CDR3 contains 18 residues. The ends were cut back, 0 bases at V and 1 base at J, with 17 bases in the middle. CDR1 is LGHDT and CDR2 is YNNKEL in the germline V gene (reference sequence). In nucleotides, the CDR3 is TGTGCCAGCAGCCAAGATTTCTCCATGGACTTCGGCACAGATACGCAGTATTTT. Encoded protein: CASSQDFSMDFGTDTQYF.

The J gene is TRBJ2-7, the V gene TRBV2; TRBD1 agrees at 9 bases. Germline V CDR1 and CDR2: SNHLY, FYNNEI. The J segment lost 6 bases and the V segment lost 5 bases, leaving 8 bases of the junction unmatched. This CDR3 spans 14 amino acids. The CDR3 bases are TGTGCCAGCAGTCCCGGGACAGGGTTCGGCGAGCAGTACTTC. Its translation is CASSPGTGFGEQYF.

The chain combines TRBV7-9 with TRBJ1-1; the match to TRBD1 covers 8 bases. V lost 2 bases, J lost 8 bases, and 7 bases stayed unmatched. The CDR3 is made up of 14 amino acids. Germline V gene lookup returns CDR1 SEHNR and CDR2 FQNEAQ (reference sequence). Here the CDR3 DNA reads TGTGCCAGCAGCTTATCAGGGGGCGCGGGAGAAGCTTTCTTT. Protein: CASSLSGGAGEAFF.

The chain links TRBV30 to TRBJ1-5, with 8 nucleotides matching TRBD1. This CDR3 has 16 amino acids. The germline gives CDR1 GTSNPN, CDR2 SVGIG (reference sequence). The J segment lost 7 bases and the V segment lost 1 base, leaving 12 bases of the junction unmatched. CDR3 nucleotides: TGTGCCTGGAGTGGAGGGTGGACAGGGAAGGAGCAGCCCCAGCATTTT. This translates into CAWSGGWTGKEQPQHF.

This clone was counted a single time. The chain joins TRBV27 to TRBJ2-5; D perhaps matches TRBD2 (5 bases). The V end was cut by 6 bases, the J end by 5 bases, with 10 bases between. This CDR3 has 12 amino acids. Germline CDR1 is MNHEY and CDR2 is SMNVEV (reference sequence). The CDR3 DNA follows: TGTGCCAGCAGGAACTTAGCGGAGACCCAGTACTTC. Encoded protein: CASRNLAETQYF.

The chain employs TRBV3-1 (or the pseudogene TRBV3-2) and TRBJ2-1; 8 nucleotides agree with TRBD1. The length of the CDR3 is 17 residues. The V and J ends lost 0 bases and 4 bases, in that order; junction bases with no gene match: 8. Germline V gene lookup returns CDR1 LGHDT and CDR2 YNNKEL (reference sequence). This CDR3 is CASSQEGARGQYNEQFF. In DNA, the CDR3 is TGTGCCAGCAGCCAAGAAGGTGCCAGGGGGCAGTACAATGAGCAGTTCTTC.

The genes are TRBV28 and TRBJ1-1; 9 positions agree with TRBD1. Germline V gene sequence: CDR1 MDHEN, CDR2 SYDVKM. The CDR3 is 16 amino acids. J was trimmed by 0 bases and V by 3 bases; bases with no gene match: 5. CDR3: CASSLRTGVMNTEAFF. DNA of the CDR3: TGTGCCAGCAGTTTGCGGACAGGGGTCATGAACACTGAAGCTTTCTTT.